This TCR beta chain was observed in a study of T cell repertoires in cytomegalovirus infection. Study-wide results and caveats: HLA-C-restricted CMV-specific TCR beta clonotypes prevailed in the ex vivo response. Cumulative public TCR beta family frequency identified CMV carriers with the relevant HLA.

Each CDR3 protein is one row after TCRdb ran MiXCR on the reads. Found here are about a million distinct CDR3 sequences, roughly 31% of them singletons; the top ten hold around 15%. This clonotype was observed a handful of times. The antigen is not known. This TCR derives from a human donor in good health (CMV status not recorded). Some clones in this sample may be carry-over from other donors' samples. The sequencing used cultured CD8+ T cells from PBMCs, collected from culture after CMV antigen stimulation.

CDR3 coding DNA: TGTGCCAGCAGCAGCCTGGACAGCTGGTTCGCTGAAGCTTTCTTT. Its protein product is CASSSLDSWFAEAFF. The chain links TRBV7-9 to TRBJ1-1; possible D gene TRBD1, 6 bases. Germline CDR1 SEHNR, CDR2 FQNEAQ (reference sequence). The CDR3 covers 15 residues. V lost 5 bases, J lost 6 bases, and 19 bases lay in between.